A selection of T cell receptor beta chains follows, all from one sample in a study of OX40 agonist ivuxolimab in advanced cancers. The repertoire was sequenced with immunoSEQ multiplex PCR; TCRdb's copy has only in-frame clones and lacks some. The sample has tens of thousands of clones, around four fifths seen once. The starting material was CD4+ or CD8+ T cells sorted from blood, obtained in a trial of the OX40 agonist ivuxolimab. These receptors were collected from an adult with an advanced solid tumor such as melanoma, head and neck, liver or kidney cancer. CDR3s include the opening cysteine and the closing phenylalanine or tryptophan. A D gene is named only where the DNA matches it firmly. The size field is filled for only some rows; it gives once, few, many or a size class.

d_gene	j_gene	abundance	v_gene	CDR3nt	CDR3aa
.	TRBJ1-6	.	TRBV28	TGTGCCAGCAGTCCTTATACCGACAGCGTCTACTATAATTCACCCCTCCACTTT	CASSPYTDSVYYNSPLHF
.	TRBJ2-3	.	TRBV30	TGTGCCTGGAGCATCCCCAGGGGGGACTACCTTACTAGCACAGATACGCAGTATTTT	CAWSIPRGDYLTSTDTQYF
TRBD2	TRBJ2-2	.	TRBV9	TGTGCCAGCAGCGTAGTTAGCGGGGGGCCGAACACCGGGGAGCTGTTTTTT	CASSVVSGGPNTGELFF
.	TRBJ2-7	.	TRBV7-9	TGTGCCAGCAGCCCCGGTGCGTCCTACGAGCAGTACTTC	CASSPGASYEQYF
.	TRBJ2-7	.	TRBV6-1	TGTGCCAGCAGTGAATTCGGGGGAAGCTCCTACGAGCAGTACTTC	CASSEFGGSSYEQYF
.	TRBJ2-4	.	TRBV9	TGTGCCAGCAGCGTAGGGGGAGGAATCAAAAACATTCAGTACTTC	CASSVGGGIKNIQYF
.	TRBJ1-1	.	TRBV4-3	TGCGCCAGCAGCCAAGAGTACAGGCTTTACACTGAAGCTTTCTTT	CASSQEYRLYTEAFF
.	TRBJ2-2	.	TRBV6-5	TGTGCCAGCAGTTACATTCCGGGGGAGCTGTTTTTT	CASSYIPGELFF
.	TRBJ1-1	.	TRBV6-5	TGTGCCAGCAGTTACTCAACAGACACTGAAGCTTTCTTT	CASSYSTDTEAFF
TRBD1	TRBJ1-6	few	TRBV6-5	TGTGCCAGCAGCGACAGGACAGGAGATAATTCACCCCTCCACTTT	CASSDRTGDNSPLHF
TRBD2	TRBJ2-5	few	TRBV27	TGTGCCAGCAGTTTTATTGGGACTAGCGCCCAAGAGACCCAGTACTTC	CASSFIGTSAQETQYF
.	TRBJ2-1	.	TRBV27	TGTGCCAGCAGTTTATCGACTGATGAGCAGTTCTTC	CASSLSTDEQFF
.	TRBJ2-3	few	TRBV6-5	TGTGCCACCCTTATCCGGGGAGATACGCAGTATTTT	CATLIRGDTQYF
.	TRBJ2-1	.	TRBV9	TGTGCCAGCAGCGTAGAACCTGAATTCTCCTACAATGAGCAGTTCTTC	CASSVEPEFSYNEQFF